The T cell receptor (beta chain) under discussion was sequenced for a study of blood T cell repertoires in COVID-19. Repertoires were generated with immunoSEQ multiplex PCR, while TCRdb's copy carries only in-frame clones and drops some. Altogether approximately 390,000 clones are present, 80% to 90% being singletons, with the ten largest covering roughly a tenth. In terms of age and location, participants ranged from roughly 18 to 90 years and lived in under 30 US areas. Participant-reported clinical history was the basis for cohort assignment. V was shortened by 3 bases and J by 0 bases, with 11 bases between the two germline ends. Germline loops: CDR1 MNHEY, CDR2 SMNVEV (reference sequence). The CDR3 sequence is 15 residues long.

J is TRBJ1-2 and V is TRBV27; D gene ambiguous. The sequenced material came from PBMCs or T cells enriched from blood (not recorded which). The sequence was obtained from a woman aged 45-60 years who had recovered from COVID-19. The CDR3 loop is CASSLSPFANYGYTF. For the CDR3, the DNA is TGTGCCAGCAGTTTGAGTCCTTTCGCTAACTATGGCTACACCTTC.